Below, 27 T cell receptor beta chains from the same sample are listed, as sequenced in a study of cytomegalovirus exposure and HLA in healthy donors. Amplification used 60 Vbeta primers and 13 Jbeta primers. The repertoire was sequenced with immunoSEQ multiplex PCR; TCRdb's copy has only in-frame clones and lacks some. This table holds over 150,000 clones, about 85% found once. Source material: PBMCs. These receptor sequences come from a boy under 10 years old in good health and CMV-seronegative.

The CDR3 spells CASSSHGGASLQLLQNTEAFF. DNA for the CDR3: TGTGCCAGCAGTTCACATGGGGGGGCTTCACTCCAACTCCTTCAGAACACTGAAGCTTTCTTT. V usage is TRBV28 and J usage is TRBJ1-1; tentative D call: TRBD1 (6 bases). The CDR3 spans 21 residues. V was cut by 4 bases and J by 1 base, with 31 bases left in between. Germline lookup yields CDR1 MDHEN and CDR2 SYDVKM.

The chain couples TRBV7-9 to TRBJ2-3; D is perhaps TRBD1 (6 bases). This CDR3 contains 14 residues. V was shortened by 0 bases and J by 4 bases, with 8 bases between the two germline ends. Germline CDR1 SEHNR, CDR2 FQNEAQ (reference sequence). The CDR3 DNA is TGTGCCAGCAGCTTAGCGGGACACCCAGATACGCAGTATTTT. Protein sequence: CASSLAGHPDTQYF.

The rearrangement joins TRBV5-1 to TRBJ2-1, with no clear D. Trimming removed 4 bases at V and 1 base at J, with 9 bases between. Germline CDR1 is SGHRS and CDR2 is YFSETQ. The CDR3 is 14 residues long. The CDR3 loop reads CASSLRRSYNEQFF. The CDR3 DNA follows: TGCGCCAGCAGCCTACGGAGATCCTACAATGAGCAGTTCTTC.

Concerning this clone: At one end, the junction sequence differs from germline, possibly due to a read error. The chain joins TRBV7-9 to TRBJ1-1; TRBD1 is a possible D gene (5 bases). Germline V CDR1 and CDR2: SEHNR, FQNEAQ (reference sequence). This CDR3 is built from 16 residues. CDR3 in DNA: TGTTCCAGCAGCTTAGCTGGGGCAGGGCCGAACTTTGAAGCTTTCTTT. This sequence encodes CSSSLAGAGPNFEAFF. Full variable domain (rest looked up from reference TRBV7-9 and TRBJ1-1): DTGVSQNPRHKITKRGQNVTFRCDPISEHNRLYWYRQTLGQGPEFLTYFQNEAQLEKSRLLSDRFSAERPKGSFSTLEIQRTEQGDSAMYLCSSSLAGAGPNFEAFFGQGTRLTVV.

The rearrangement joins TRBV5-1 to TRBJ1-2; weak D call: TRBD1 (5 bases). Germline V gene lookup returns CDR1 SGHRS and CDR2 YFSETQ. The length of the CDR3 is 14 residues. V dropped 0 bases and J dropped 3 bases, with 9 bases sitting between them. The CDR3 here is CASSLVPGDYGYTF. As DNA, the CDR3 is TGCGCCAGCAGCTTGGTCCCGGGGGACTATGGCTACACCTTC.

This clone has more than one count but fewer than ten. This chain links TRBV6-4 with TRBJ2-3; 8 nucleotides agree with TRBD1. After removal of 10 bases from V and 3 bases from J, the junction contained 6 bases not matched to a gene. Germline CDR1 MRHNA, CDR2 SNTAGT. The CDR3 runs 13 residues. The CDR3 nucleotides read TGTGCCACCGGACAGGGCCCTACAGATACGCAGTATTTT. Its protein product is CATGQGPTDTQYF.

The chain has TRBV5-1 and TRBJ2-2; 11 bases map to TRBD2. The V and J ends lost 4 bases and 7 bases, in that order; junction bases with no gene match: 12. Per germline, CDR1 SGHRS and CDR2 YFSETQ. There are 17 residues in the CDR3. CDR3 DNA: TGCGCCAGCAGCCCCTTTGTAGCGGGGGGGAACGGCGGGGAGCTGTTTTTT. This gives the protein CASSPFVAGGNGGELFF.

The chain carries TRBV7-9 and TRBJ2-3; 7 bases are a match to TRBD2. Trimming took 5 bases from V and 1 from J; bases not matched to a gene: 12. Germline CDR1 and CDR2: SEHNR and FQNEAQ (reference sequence). This CDR3 contains 17 residues. CDR3 coding DNA: TGTGCCAGCAGCCCCAGGCCCGGGAGGATTGGCACAGATACGCAGTATTTT. Translated: CASSPRPGRIGTDTQYF.

The sample holds one count of this clone. This rearrangement joins TRBV2 to TRBJ2-7, with 7 bases fitting TRBD2. Germline CDR1 is SNHLY and CDR2 is FYNNEI. This CDR3 has 12 amino acids. Here the CDR3 reads CASGREGYEQYF. CDR3 nucleotides: TGTGCTTCGGGGAGGGAGGGCTACGAGCAGTACTTC.

This chain joins TRBV28 and TRBJ1-2, with 7 bases that match TRBD1. J lost 4 bases, V lost 6 bases, and 5 bases had no gene match. Germline CDR1 reads MDHEN; CDR2 reads SYDVKM. This CDR3 has 13 residues. CDR3 DNA: TGTGCCAGCAGCCTGGGACAGACCTATGGCTACACCTTC. Translating it yields CASSLGQTYGYTF.

This clone was recorded only once. CDR3 region: CASSQGTPGTDTQYF. CDR3 coding DNA: TGTGCCAGCAGCCAAGGGACACCGGGCACAGATACGCAGTATTTT. The chain uses TRBV7-9 and TRBJ2-3; possible D gene TRBD1, 6 bases. The CDR3 has 15 amino acids. Trimming stripped 5 bases from V and 1 base from J, with 13 bases between. Germline V gives CDR1 SEHNR, CDR2 FQNEAQ (reference sequence).

This chain links TRBV7-9 with TRBJ2-1; 10 nucleotides line up with TRBD2. V was clipped by 3 bases and J by 4 bases; unmatched bases: 3. There are 15 residues in the CDR3. CDR1 and CDR2 (germline): SEHNR, FQNEAQ (reference sequence). CDR3 bases: TGTGCCAGCAGCTTCCTAGCGGGGGCATACAATGAGCAGTTCTTC. Protein sequence: CASSFLAGAYNEQFF.

The J gene is TRBJ2-1, the V gene TRBV19, with D possibly matching TRBD2 (6 bases). The CDR3 has 21 residues. The V and J ends lost 0 bases and 0 bases respectively, with 24 bases between them. Germline V gene sequence: CDR1 LNHDA, CDR2 SQIVND (reference sequence). Written as DNA, the CDR3 is TGTGCCAGTAGTATAGATCGTGGTCTCTCAGCGGGCTTAAGCTCCTACAATGAGCAGTTCTTC. It translates to CASSIDRGLSAGLSSYNEQFF.

This clone was recorded once. The rearrangement uses TRBV25-1 and TRBJ2-7, with 8 bases aligning to TRBD2. Germline assignment: CDR1 MGHDK and CDR2 SYGVNS. CDR3 length equals 14 residues. V shed 4 bases, J shed 0 bases, and the junction held 2 bases outside the gene matches. CDR3: CASSAGTSSYEQYF. The CDR3 coding sequence is TGTGCCAGCAGTGCCGGGACTAGCTCCTACGAGCAGTACTTC.

CDR3 residues: CAISGASGSTDEQYF. In DNA form, the CDR3 reads TGTGCCATCAGTGGGGCTAGCGGGAGTACTGACGAGCAGTACTTC. The chain uses TRBV10-3 and TRBJ2-7; 10 nucleotides agree with TRBD2. The CDR3 spans 15 residues. Looked up from germline, CDR1 is ENHRY and CDR2 is SYGVKD. Germline trimming cut 4 bases from V and 5 bases from J; bases unmatched to any gene: 8.

The chain joins TRBV2 to TRBJ2-2, with D possibly TRBD2 on 6 matching bases. Germline V gene lookup returns CDR1 SNHLY and CDR2 FYNNEI. The CDR3 is 14 amino acids. V lost 4 bases to trimming and J lost 5 bases, with 11 bases between them. Here the CDR3 reads CASSAGDATGELFF. The CDR3 coding sequence is TGTGCCAGCAGTGCGGGGGACGCGACCGGGGAGCTGTTTTTT.

V gene TRBV5-1 combines with J gene TRBJ2-3; D unresolved. V dropped 5 bases and J dropped 4 bases, with 11 bases sitting between them. The length of the CDR3 is 13 residues. Germline CDR1 SGHRS, CDR2 YFSETQ. The DNA for the CDR3 is TGCGCCAGCAGTATTAGCTTGGCAGATACGCAGTATTTT. As protein: CASSISLADTQYF.

The rearrangement links TRBV7-4 to TRBJ1-1; D perhaps matches TRBD1 (6 bases). This CDR3 is built from 14 residues. Trimming shortened V by 3 bases and J by 3 bases, and 11 bases separated the two germline ends. Germline loops: CDR1 SGHVT, CDR2 SQSDAQ. In DNA, the CDR3 is TGTGCCAGCAGCTTGCCTGGGGGCGACACTGAAGCTTTCTTT. Amino acid sequence: CASSLPGGDTEAFF.

The chain recombines TRBV6-1 with TRBJ2-1; TRBD1 matches 7 bases. After removal of 8 bases from V and 8 bases from J, the junction contained 15 bases not matched to a gene. Germline V lookup: CDR1 MNHNS, CDR2 SASEGT. CDR3 length: 15 amino acids. The CDR3 loop reads CASAPLSTGVDEQFF. The CDR3 DNA reads as TGTGCCAGCGCACCTCTAAGTACAGGGGTCGATGAGCAGTTCTTC.

A note on this clone: One end of the junction is discordant with germline, which a read error may explain. The chain is built from TRBV7-9 and TRBJ2-2, with 9 bases fitting TRBD2. The CDR3 spans 16 residues. The V gene's germline CDR1 is SEHNR and CDR2 FQNEAQ (reference sequence). The CDR3, as DNA: TGTTCCAGCAGTCACGAGACTAGCGGAAACACCGGGGAGCTGTTTTTT. It codes for CSSSHETSGNTGELFF.

The CDR3 loop reads CASSFLYPDTQYF. CDR3 DNA: TGTGCCAGCAGTTTCCTATATCCAGATACGCAGTATTTT. The V gene is TRBV27, the J gene TRBJ2-3, with D unresolved. CDR1 MNHEY and CDR2 SMNVEV come from the germline V gene (reference sequence). The CDR3 sequence is 13 residues long. V was pared by 3 bases and J by 4 bases, with 8 bases between.

The chain joins TRBV6-6 to TRBJ1-4; 9 nucleotides agree with TRBD1. CDR1 is MNHNY, CDR2 SVGAGI, per germline (reference sequence). The J segment lost 4 bases and the V segment lost 6 bases, leaving 9 bases of the junction unmatched. This CDR3 has 16 residues. In DNA form, the CDR3 reads TGTGCCAGCAGCCTGGGACAGGGTGTCGGTAATGAAAAACTGTTTTTT. This sequence encodes CASSLGQGVGNEKLFF.

This clone was picked up one time. The chain uses TRBV6-1 and TRBJ1-2, with TRBD1 identical over 8 bases. Per the germline V gene, CDR1 is MNHNS and CDR2 is SASEGT. V lost 3 bases, J lost 5 bases, and 2 bases stayed unmatched. This CDR3 contains 13 residues. DNA of the CDR3: TGTGCCAGCAGTGATACAGGGGGATATGGCTACACCTTC. It specifies CASSDTGGYGYTF.

The chain carries TRBV5-1 and TRBJ2-1, with D unresolved. There are 16 residues in the CDR3. Germline lookup yields CDR1 SGHRS and CDR2 YFSETQ. Trimming stripped 0 bases from V and 7 bases from J, with 17 bases between. The CDR3 region is CASSLVGPDSGNEQFF. The DNA of the CDR3 is TGCGCCAGCAGCTTGGTGGGTCCAGACTCGGGTAATGAGCAGTTCTTC.

This chain uses TRBV19 with TRBJ1-2; D is undetermined. The V and J ends lost 6 bases and 6 bases respectively, with 20 bases between them. The CDR3 spans 15 residues. The germline V gene encodes CDR1 LNHDA and CDR2 SQIVND (reference sequence). The CDR3 DNA reads as TGTGCCAGTAGCGAGGGCGACTGGCTCGGGGATGGCTACACCTTC. As protein: CASSEGDWLGDGYTF.

This chain joins TRBV7-9 and TRBJ1-5; D unclear. The germline CDR1 and CDR2 sequences are SEHNR and FQNEAQ (reference sequence). V lost 5 bases and J lost 1, with 12 bases in between. This CDR3 is built from 15 residues. The CDR3 DNA is TGTGCCAGCAGCCCCGAAGGGAGGAGCAATCAGCCCCAGCATTTT. Its translation: CASSPEGRSNQPQHF.

The genes are TRBV7-6 and TRBJ2-7; D gene uncertain. Per germline, CDR1 SGHVS and CDR2 FNYEAQ. Trimming pared 0 bases from V and 5 bases from J, leaving 5 bases between. The CDR3 has 12 residues. CDR3 sequence: CASSLALDEQYF. CDR3 DNA sequence: TGTGCCAGCAGCTTAGCCCTCGACGAGCAGTACTTC.